The 13 T cell receptor beta chains given below trace back to one sample, sequenced in a study of spatial heterogeneity in lung cancer (dated by TCRdb to about 2019). Read against the paper, the sample's time point label means: sample taken at primary tumor resection. Whole RNA extracted from tumor and nontumor lung tissue, or from cryopreserved PBMC samples, was used for TCR sequencing without cell sorting. Libraries were made using 5' RACE. The sample was run on a NextSeq 500. In TCRdb, the public reads were trimmed at Q25 with fastp and aligned with MiXCR, with productive beta chains retained. When rows share a CDR3 protein, they turn into one entry using the most common DNA and genes. In all, the sample holds tens of thousands of distinct CDR3 sequences, and less than 15% of those were seen once. Of the sample, just over 40% falls within the top ten clones. Sample: PBMCs, taken at surgery. Source of these receptors: a male donor with early-stage non-small cell lung cancer.

The CDR3 region has the DNA TGTGCCAGCAGTTACTCAAAGACGGCGGGGGATTCACCCCTCCACTTT. Amino acids: CASSYSKTAGDSPLHF. V and J are TRBV6-2 or TRBV6-3 and TRBJ1-6, with a possible D match to TRBD1 (5 bases). The CDR3 totals 16 residues. With 0 bases removed from V and 8 bases from J, the gap between germline ends came to 14 bases. Germline V CDR1 and CDR2: MNHEY, SVGEGT.

This clonotype showed up just a few times. The J gene is TRBJ1-2, the V gene TRBV10-3; TRBD1 might be the D (5 bases). Trimming shortened V by 0 bases and J by 7 bases, and 12 bases separated the two germline ends. Per the germline V gene, CDR1 is ENHRY and CDR2 is SYGVKD. CDR3 length: 14 amino acids. CDR3 bases: TGTGCCATCAGTGAGTCGAACCAGGGCCTTGGCTACACCTTC. Translating gives CAISESNQGLGYTF.

The V and J genes are TRBV3-1 and TRBJ2-3, with 7 bases aligning to TRBD2. Germline CDR1 and CDR2: LGHDT and YNNKEL (reference sequence). V dropped 4 bases and J dropped 2; count of bases not matched to a gene: 9. There are 16 residues in the CDR3. CDR3 residues: CASSPDRGGNTDTQYF. The CDR3 nucleotides are TGTGCCAGCAGCCCTGATCGGGGAGGGAACACAGATACGCAGTATTTT.

This clonotype was detected ten times or more. The rearrangement joins TRBV28 to TRBJ2-3, with 12 bases matching TRBD1. The J segment lost 1 base and the V segment lost 3 bases, leaving 8 bases of the junction unmatched. The CDR3 totals 18 residues. Germline loops: CDR1 MDHEN, CDR2 SYDVKM. CDR3: CASSFSGTGGPGTDTQYF. In DNA, the CDR3 is TGTGCCAGCAGTTTTTCCGGGACAGGGGGCCCCGGCACAGATACGCAGTATTTT. The full variable domain, in which reference TRBV28 and TRBJ2-3 provide the parts outside the CDR3, is DVKVTQSSRYLVKRTGEKVFLECVQDMDHENMFWYRQDPGLGLRLIYFSYDVKMKEKGDIPEGYSVSREKKERFSLILESASTNQTSMYLCASSFSGTGGPGTDTQYFGPGTRLTVL.

There are a few counts of this clonotype. The chain links TRBV6-2 or TRBV6-3 to TRBJ2-2; D gene unclear. The germline V gene has CDR1 MNHEY and CDR2 SVGEGT. The CDR3 runs 15 residues. V was pared by 6 bases and J by 3 bases, with 14 bases between. In nucleotides, the CDR3 is TGTGCCAGCAGCTCCCCGCTCGTTTACACCGGGGAGCTGTTTTTT. Amino acids: CASSSPLVYTGELFF.

CDR3 residues: CSATGLAGVLLTDTQYF. CDR3 bases: TGCAGTGCTACGGGACTAGCGGGGGTTCTTCTCACAGATACGCAGTATTTT. J is TRBJ2-3 and V is TRBV20-1; 14 nucleotides match TRBD2. There are 17 residues in the CDR3. Trimming at V came to 4 bases and at J to 2 bases, leaving 8 bases not matched to a gene. The germline gives CDR1 DFQATT, CDR2 SNEGSKA (reference sequence).

V gene TRBV7-9 combines with J gene TRBJ1-2; D uncertain. The CDR3 loop spans 15 amino acids. The ends were cut back, 7 bases at V and 2 bases at J, with 17 bases in the middle. Germline values: CDR1 SEHNR, CDR2 FQNEAQ (reference sequence). The CDR3 spells CASIPGGPRNYGYTF. The CDR3, as DNA: TGTGCCAGCATCCCGGGAGGTCCACGAAACTATGGCTACACCTTC.

This clonotype was observed at least ten times. The chain combines TRBV11-2 with TRBJ2-1; D is perhaps TRBD2 (6 bases). The CDR3 has 16 residues. Germline V gene lookup returns CDR1 SGHAT and CDR2 FQNNGV. Trimming took off 6 bases at V and 4 bases at J, with 19 bases between the two ends. Written as DNA, the CDR3 is TGTGCCAGCAGAGGACTACGGAGGCAGGGATACAATGAGCAGTTCTTC. Protein sequence: CASRGLRRQGYNEQFF.

About this clonotype itself: Being one base from a much bigger clone, this may be a read error. The chain links TRBV7-2 to TRBJ2-1; D unresolved. The CDR3 spans 14 residues. Germline V CDR1 and CDR2: SGHTA, FQGNSA. The CDR3 reads CASRNRYLGNVQFF. DNA for the CDR3: TGTGCCAGCAGGAATAGGTACTTGGGGAATGTGCAGTTCTTC.

The CDR3: CASSALAGVSSEQYF. DNA of the CDR3: TGTGCCAGCAGCGCTCTAGCGGGAGTCTCGAGTGAGCAGTACTTC. The chain links TRBV9 to TRBJ2-7; TRBD2 matches 10 bases. CDR3 length: 15 residues. Trimming at V came to 3 bases and at J to 7 bases, leaving 10 bases not matched to a gene. The germline CDR1 and CDR2 sequences are SGDLS and YYNGEE.

This clonotype has just a few counts. This chain joins TRBV6-2 or TRBV6-3 and TRBJ2-6, with 10 bases matching TRBD2. The CDR3 is made up of 19 amino acids. With 2 bases clipped from V and 2 bases from J, the junction kept 9 bases outside the gene matches. Germline CDR1 and CDR2: MNHEY and SVGEGT. The CDR3 DNA reads TGTGCCAGCAGTTACCCTTTTTGGCTAGCGGGAGCTGGGGCCAACGTCCTGACTTTC. It encodes CASSYPFWLAGAGANVLTF.

This clonotype was detected only a few times. J is TRBJ2-3 and V is TRBV5-1; 7 bases fit TRBD1. The germline gives CDR1 SGHRS, CDR2 YFSETQ. The CDR3 consists of 15 residues. J gave up 0 bases and V 2 bases, and 3 bases lay outside the gene matches. CDR3 nucleotide sequence: TGCGCCAGCAGCTTAAGGACAGGCAGCACAGATACGCAGTATTTT. Protein: CASSLRTGSTDTQYF.

This clonotype was detected ten times or more. This chain links TRBV25-1 with TRBJ2-7, with unresolved D. The CDR3 is made up of 13 amino acids. Trimming pared 6 bases from V and 0 bases from J, leaving 9 bases between. Germline V lookup: CDR1 MGHDK, CDR2 SYGVNS. The CDR3 loop is CASRAESSYEQYF. In nucleotides, the CDR3 is TGTGCCAGCAGGGCAGAGAGCTCCTACGAGCAGTACTTC.